This T cell receptor (beta chain) was recovered during a study of regulatory T cells in long-lasting Graves disease. Overall study context: Disease was considered persistent Graves' disease after over 5 years of antithyroid drugs (with positive TSH receptor antibodies).

In germline, CDR1 is SEHNR, CDR2 FQNEAQ (reference sequence). This CDR3 is 17 amino acids long. After removal of 2 bases from V and 4 bases from J, the junction contained 12 bases not matched to a gene. Study-wide results and limits: Whereas new patients shared 970 or so public clonotypes, persistent patients shared more, at 2,741.

Construction of TCR beta libraries relied on iRepertoire HTBI primers and on Arm-PCR targeting CDR3 regions. In TCRdb, the multiplex PCR reads were re-called with MiXCR into one record per CDR3 protein. The data hold around 460,000 distinct CDR3 sequences, with roughly a fifth observed a single time. The time point: persistent/refractory GD, antithyroid drugs over 5 years with positive TRAb. The TCR library used RNA extracted from PBMCs. A volume of approximately 9.8 milliliters of peripheral blood was collected in EDTA tubes. As concerns this clonotype: The antigen is not known.

Material: peripheral blood mononuclear cells (PBMCs), obtained when the disease was refractory, from a patient treated with antithyroid drugs. The clonotype originates from a female donor with Graves disease. The J gene is TRBJ1-1, the V gene TRBV7-9; 8 positions agree with TRBD1. The CDR3 DNA reads as TGTGCCAGCAGCTTAAGAAGGACAGGGAAAAATATCACTGAAGCTTTCTTT. Translating gives CASSLRRTGKNITEAFF.